Sequencing of this T cell receptor beta chain was carried out in a study of OX40 agonist ivuxolimab in advanced cancers. Sequencing was performed with immunoSEQ multiplex PCR; in TCRdb, only in-frame clones are kept and a portion is missing. Of about 93,000 clones in the sample, 80% to 90% were seen once. V was shortened by 2 bases and J by 6 bases, with 7 bases between the two germline ends. Per germline, CDR1 GTSNPN and CDR2 SVGIG (reference sequence). The CDR3 spans 12 residues. This clone was seen a few times. Source: CD4+ or CD8+ T cells sorted from blood, taken in a trial of the OX40 agonist ivuxolimab. This receptor was identified in an adult with an advanced solid tumor such as melanoma, head and neck, liver or kidney cancer. The chain uses TRBV30 and TRBJ2-2, with D unclear. Written as DNA, the CDR3 is TGTGCCTGGAGTCCCGGACCCGGGGAGCTGTTTTTT. Translated: CAWSPGPGELFF.